This TCR beta chain was recovered during a study of identical twins. Broader study findings: With abundant cord blood beta clonotypes, insertions were fewer; memory repertoires showed no such pattern.

Germline trimming cut 0 bases from V and 5 bases from J; bases unmatched to any gene: 9. Germline CDR1 is ENHRY and CDR2 is SYGVKD. The CDR3 has 16 residues. TCRdb recomputed calls from the 5' RACE reads with MiXCR, one row per CDR3 protein. The table has roughly 470,000 distinct CDR3 sequences, about 13% seen once; the top ten hold around 0.98%. Notes on this clonotype: Its antigen is as yet unknown.

The sample also formed part of further work on yellow fever vaccine responses in identical twins. Per that paper: Vaccine-induced T cell responses in twins were reportedly observed to appear partly convergent, partly personalized.

The specimen sequenced was CD4+ T cells sorted from blood. The sequence was obtained from a woman younger than 35 in good health. The chain joins TRBV10-3 to TRBJ2-7; 8 nucleotides line up with TRBD1. CDR3 nucleotides: TGTGCCATCAGTGAGTCGGGATGGACAGGGCCGAACGAGCAGTACTTC. This codes for CAISESGWTGPNEQYF.